The 27 T cell receptor beta chains presented below share a single source sample, sequenced in a study of post-analysis software for immune sequencing data. Unique molecular identifiers were built into the TCR beta cDNA libraries. TCRdb reprocessed the PCR reads with MiXCR, giving one entry per CDR3 protein. The repertoire holds roughly 600,000 distinct CDR3 sequences, with about 40% as singletons. Their specific antigens are unknown. Study-level findings and limits: When patients were compared with controls, 4 or 5 TRBV segments were more frequent, TRBV5-6, TRBV5-1 and TRBV20-1 among them.

The specimen was blood. The origin of the receptors is a girl aged 10-17 years with multiple sclerosis.

The genes are TRBV12-3 or TRBV12-4 and TRBJ1-1; 8 positions agree with TRBD1. CDR3 length: 12 residues. V shed 3 bases and J 12 bases; nucleotides not matched to a gene: 6. The CDR3 DNA sequence: TGTGCCAGCAGTTTGCCAGGGGGCGGGTCTTTCTTT. Protein sequence: CASSLPGGGSFF.

This clonotype was detected only a few times. The J gene is TRBJ2-1, the V gene TRBV24-1; D ambiguous. The DNA matches TRBJ2-7 better at its end, which makes the J call doubtful. Germline CDR1 KGHDR, CDR2 SFDVKD. CDR3 size: 13 residues. The CDR3 DNA reads as TGTGCCACCAGTGATATATATCGTGACGAGCAGTACTTC. As protein: CATSDIYRDEQYF.

With respect to this clonotype: The conserved phenylalanine or tryptophan is not found at the CDR3 terminus, so this likely reflects a read error. V usage is TRBV6-4 and J usage is TRBJ2-1; 7 bases match TRBD1. The CDR3 has 15 amino acids. The junction had 8 bases not matched to a gene; V was cut back by 5 bases and J by 4 bases. In germline, CDR1 is MRHNA, CDR2 SNTAGT. This chain's CDR3 is CASSPGTADYNEQFV. The DNA for the CDR3 is TGTGCCAGCAGTCCCGGGACAGCCGATTACAATGAGCAGTTCGTC.

The chain carries TRBV12-3 or TRBV12-4 and TRBJ2-1; the D is unclear. V was clipped by 8 bases and J by 2 bases, with 16 bases between them. The length of the CDR3 is 15 residues. CDR3 in DNA: TGTGCCAGCTGTCCCCCTAGAGCCCCCTACAATGAGCAGTTCTTC. Protein product: CASCPPRAPYNEQFF.

In its sample, this clonotype was seen a few times. The chain carries TRBV6-2 or TRBV6-3 and TRBJ1-4; D ambiguous. The CDR3 length is 12 residues. Trimming removed 2 bases from V and 8 bases from J, with 6 bases in between. CDR1 is MNHEY and CDR2 is SVGEGT in the germline V gene. CDR3 loop: CASSYAGEKLFF. The CDR3 nucleotides read TGTGCCAGCAGTTACGCTGGAGAAAAACTGTTTTTT.

The chain couples TRBV5-1 to TRBJ2-1, with 9 bases lining up with TRBD2. Germline CDR1 reads SGHRS; CDR2 reads YFSETQ. The length of the CDR3 is 15 residues. Trimming cost V 4 bases and J 5 bases; bases outside gene matches: 7. Here the CDR3 DNA reads TGCGCCAGCAGCCCAGGGAGCGGGGGGAACAATGAGCAGTTCTTC. Amino acid sequence: CASSPGSGGNNEQFF.

The gene calls are TRBV7-3 and TRBJ2-7; 7 positions match TRBD1. Germline loops: CDR1 SGHTA, CDR2 FQGTGA. The CDR3 contains 14 residues. J gave up 7 bases and V 3 bases, and 9 bases lay outside the gene matches. The CDR3, as DNA: TGTGCCAGCAGCTTGGGGACAGAGGGCCGTGAGCAGTACTTC. Its protein product is CASSLGTEGREQYF.

This clonotype was observed a handful of times. J is TRBJ2-1 and V is TRBV24-1; D remains ambiguous. Germline CDR1 and CDR2: KGHDR and SFDVKD. This CDR3 spans 14 amino acids. V dropped 1 base and J dropped 5 bases, with 8 bases sitting between them. The CDR3 region is CATSDFLSDNEQFF. CDR3 nucleotides: TGTGCCACCAGTGATTTCCTCTCAGACAATGAGCAGTTCTTC.

CDR3 in amino acids: CASSFSGAQETQYF. The CDR3 coding sequence is TGTGCCAGCAGTTTTTCCGGGGCCCAAGAGACCCAGTACTTC. The chain couples TRBV12-3 or TRBV12-4 to TRBJ2-5; either TRBD1 or TRBD2 may fit D (5 bases each). This CDR3 region has 14 residues. Trimming removed 3 bases from V and 1 base from J, with 9 bases in between.

As regards this clonotype: One end of the junction is discordant with germline, which a read error may explain. The V call is TRBV5-1, the J call TRBJ2-4, with D possibly being TRBD2 (5 bases). The better agreement between TRBJ2-5 and the DNA end casts doubt on the J call. CDR1 SGHRS and CDR2 YFSETQ come from the germline V gene. There are 15 residues in the CDR3. CDR3 bases: TGCGCTAGCAGCTTGTCTAGGGCCGGGATGGAGACCCAGTACTTC. This encodes CASSLSRAGMETQYF.

This clonotype was detected a few times. The chain joins TRBV12-3 or TRBV12-4 to TRBJ2-1; the match to TRBD2 covers 12 bases. V gave up 1 base and J gave up 1 base; unmatched junction bases: 5. This CDR3 is built from 18 residues. The CDR3 is CASSLELAGGWSYNEQFF. The CDR3 DNA reads TGTGCCAGCAGTTTAGAACTAGCGGGAGGTTGGTCCTACAATGAGCAGTTCTTC.

The sample holds a few counts of this clonotype. This chain uses TRBV11-2 with TRBJ2-5; 15 nucleotides match TRBD2. The CDR3 is 15 residues long. Germline CDR1 and CDR2: SGHAT and FQNNGV. Unmatched junction bases numbered 3, after V lost 5 bases and J lost 5 bases. CDR3: CASSRTSGRVETQYF. Written as DNA, the CDR3 is TGTGCCAGCAGCCGGACTAGCGGGAGGGTGGAGACCCAGTACTTC.

This clonotype came up a few times. The gene calls are TRBV6-5 and TRBJ2-5; 11 nucleotides align to TRBD2. Trimming took 1 base from V and 4 from J; bases not matched to a gene: 2. CDR1 and CDR2 from the germline V gene are MNHEY and SVGAGI. This CDR3 has 15 residues. The DNA of the CDR3 is TGTGCCAGCAGTTACTATAGCGGGAGGGCAGAGACCCAGTACTTC. As protein: CASSYYSGRAETQYF.

This chain joins TRBV6-5 and TRBJ1-2; 10 nucleotides align to TRBD1. V trimming: 4 bases; J trimming: 5 bases; junction bases outside the gene matches: 10. This CDR3 has 16 residues. Germline V CDR1 and CDR2: MNHEY, SVGAGI. The DNA for the CDR3 is TGTGCCAGCAGTTCGAAACCGGGACAGGGGAGATATGGCTACACCTTC. It codes for CASSSKPGQGRYGYTF.

With regard to this clonotype: A clone one base away is much larger, so this may be a read error. This chain uses TRBV12-3 or TRBV12-4 with TRBJ2-3, with a weak D call TRBD2 (5 bases). CDR3 size: 13 residues. The germline V and J ends were trimmed by 5 bases and 1 base, with 7 bases remaining between them. The CDR3 protein is CASSTRGTDTQYF. DNA of the CDR3: TGTGCCAGCAGTACTAGGGGCACAGATACGCAGTATTTT.

This clonotype turned up a few times. This sequence joins TRBV4-2 and TRBJ2-7; TRBD1 might be the D (5 bases). Near its end, the DNA agrees better with TRBJ2-5, so the J call may be wrong. This CDR3 region has 12 residues. Germline V gene lookup returns CDR1 LGHNA and CDR2 YNFKEQ. The CDR3: CASSQDRGTQYF. The CDR3 DNA reads TGTGCCAGCAGCCAAGATAGGGGGACCCAGTACTTC.

The V call is TRBV7-8, the J call TRBJ1-1; 9 nucleotides line up with TRBD1. V dropped 6 bases and J dropped 0; count of bases not matched to a gene: 8. The length of the CDR3 is 16 residues. Germline assignment: CDR1 SGHVS and CDR2 FQNEAQ. The CDR3 DNA follows: TGTGCCAGCAGAACCCGGGACAGGGTTTTGAACACTGAAGCTTTCTTT. Translated: CASRTRDRVLNTEAFF.

V and J are TRBV11-1 and TRBJ2-4; 12 bases align to TRBD1. The CDR3 spans 17 residues. Germline V lookup: CDR1 SGHAT, CDR2 FQDESV (reference sequence). Trimming cost V 6 bases and J 3 bases; bases outside gene matches: 9. The CDR3 DNA is TGTGCCAGCAGACCGGGACAGGGGGCTTTGGACAAAAACATTCAGTACTTC. Residues: CASRPGQGALDKNIQYF. The whole variable domain, filled in from reference TRBV11-1 and TRBJ2-4, reads EAEVAQSPRYKITEKSQAVAFWCDPISGHATLYWYRQILGQGPELLVQFQDESVVDDSQLPKDRFSAERLKGVDSTLKIQPAELGDSAMYLCASRPGQGALDKNIQYFGAGTRLSVL.

This sequence joins TRBV6-6 and TRBJ2-4, with D possibly matching TRBD1 (6 bases). The length of the CDR3 is 13 residues. V lost 6 bases, J lost 3 bases, and 9 bases lay in between. Per germline, CDR1 MNHNY and CDR2 SVGAGI (reference sequence). In DNA, the CDR3 is TGTGCCAGCAGACAGGGCGGCAAAAACATTCAGTACTTC. It is translated as CASRQGGKNIQYF.

V gene TRBV6-1 combines with J gene TRBJ2-1; possibly TRBD1 for D (6 bases). The CDR3 consists of 16 residues. V was trimmed by 0 bases and J by 7 bases, leaving 16 bases between them. CDR1 and CDR2 (germline): MNHNS, SASEGT. CDR3 sequence reads: CASSEAMGANGNEQFF. For the CDR3, the DNA is TGTGCCAGCAGTGAAGCGATGGGGGCTAACGGGAATGAGCAGTTCTTC.

This rearrangement joins TRBV4-1 to TRBJ2-1; no definite D call. V lost 0 bases and J 0 bases, leaving 15 bases between the germline ends. The CDR3 loop spans 18 amino acids. Germline V gene lookup returns CDR1 MGHRA and CDR2 YSYEKL. The CDR3 loop reads CASSQDAGLWSSYNEQFF. Written as DNA, the CDR3 is TGCGCCAGCAGCCAAGATGCTGGTTTATGGAGCTCCTACAATGAGCAGTTCTTC.

This clonotype was counted a single time. The chain carries TRBV2 and TRBJ1-1; D is unclear. The CDR3 runs to 14 residues. V lost 4 bases and J 3 bases, leaving 12 bases between the germline ends. Germline V gene lookup returns CDR1 SNHLY and CDR2 FYNNEI. DNA for the CDR3: TGTGCCAGCAGTGCCCACACTGGCGACACTGAAGCTTTCTTT. Its protein product is CASSAHTGDTEAFF.

The chain joins TRBV10-1 to TRBJ1-6, with TRBD1 identical over 7 bases. V shed 7 bases and J 6 bases; nucleotides not matched to a gene: 9. CDR1 and CDR2 (germline): WNHNN, SYGVQD (reference sequence). There are 15 residues in the CDR3. Here the CDR3 DNA reads TGCGCCAGCACCTCAGGGGGGCTTGGTAATTCACCCCTCCACTTT. It codes for CASTSGGLGNSPLHF.

This clonotype showed up just a few times. The chain combines TRBV20-1 with TRBJ2-1, with TRBD2 matching over 9 bases. The end of the DNA fits TRBJ2-7 better, so the J call may be wrong. CDR3 length equals 14 residues. The germline gives CDR1 DFQATT, CDR2 SNEGSKA (reference sequence). CDR3 DNA: TGCAGTGCTAGAATAGCGGGAGTGCCCCACGAGCAGTACTTC. Its translation: CSARIAGVPHEQYF.

CDR3 sequence (DNA): TGTGCCAGCAGCCCTGGGACAGGCTACACCTTC. The encoded protein is CASSPGTGYTF. The V and J genes are TRBV6-5 and TRBJ1-2; D may be TRBD1 (6 bases). Germline V gene lookup returns CDR1 MNHEY and CDR2 SVGAGI. The length of the CDR3 is 11 residues. Trimming stripped 6 bases from V and 8 bases from J, with 10 bases between.

This clonotype was counted between two and nine times. The rearrangement links TRBV12-3 or TRBV12-4 to TRBJ2-2; maybe TRBD2 (5 bases). This CDR3 spans 13 amino acids. V was clipped by 6 bases and J by 7 bases, with 12 bases between them. CDR3 DNA sequence: TGTGCCAGCAGCCCTTCGGGGTACGGGGAGCTGTTTTTT. Its protein is CASSPSGYGELFF.

J is TRBJ2-1 and V is TRBV5-1; 12 nucleotides line up with TRBD2. The J segment lost 11 bases and the V segment lost 0 bases, leaving 9 bases of the junction unmatched. Germline V gene sequence: CDR1 SGHRS, CDR2 YFSETQ. This CDR3 has 16 amino acids. CDR3 DNA sequence: TGCGCCAGCAGCTTGGCTAGCGGGAGGGCCACTTCTCAGCAGTTCTTC. Encoded protein: CASSLASGRATSQQFF. Full variable domain (missing parts from reference TRBV5-1 and TRBJ2-1): KAGVTQTPRYLIKTRGQQVTLSCSPISGHRSVSWYQQTPGQGLQFLFEYFSETQRNKGNFPGRFSGRQFSNSRSEMNVSTLELGDSALYLCASSLASGRATSQQFFGPGTRLTVL.